These 15 T cell receptor beta chains were sequenced from one sample in a study of blood T cell repertoires in COVID-19. The assay was immunoSEQ multiplex PCR, and TCRdb's table has in-frame clones only and misses some. This sample has around 200,000 clones, with roughly four fifths found just once. Specimen: peripheral blood. The receptors were sampled from a woman in her thirties or forties with acute or convalescent COVID-19.

The table lists this clone with a few counts. The chain is built from TRBV19 and TRBJ1-5; 7 positions agree with TRBD1. Trimming took 6 bases from V and 4 from J; bases not matched to a gene: 6. The CDR3 totals 14 residues. Per the germline V gene, CDR1 is LNHDA and CDR2 is SQIVND (reference sequence). CDR3 loop: CASRDRRRNQPQHF. The CDR3 region has the DNA TGTGCCAGTAGGGACAGGCGCCGTAATCAGCCCCAGCATTTT.

The J gene is TRBJ2-7, the V gene TRBV7-2; D is perhaps TRBD2 (6 bases). V was cut by 5 bases and J by 5 bases, with 13 bases left in between. The CDR3 runs to 13 residues. Germline V gene data show CDR1 as SGHTA and CDR2 as FQGNSA. Here the CDR3 reads CASSPGGMDEQYF. DNA for the CDR3: TGTGCCAGCAGCCCTGGGGGGATGGACGAGCAGTACTTC.

The gene calls are TRBV29-1 and TRBJ2-3; TRBD1 aligns across 8 bases. CDR1 and CDR2 from the germline V gene are SQVTM and ANQGSEA. This CDR3 is 15 amino acids long. V lost 5 bases, J lost 3 bases, and 10 bases stayed unmatched. CDR3 sequence (DNA): TGCAGCGTTAAGGACAGGGAGTCCTTTACAGATACGCAGTATTTT. It translates to CSVKDRESFTDTQYF.

This sequence joins TRBV11-2 and TRBJ1-5; D gene uncertain. Germline values: CDR1 SGHAT, CDR2 FQNNGV. This CDR3 region has 15 residues. V was clipped by 5 bases and J by 6 bases, with 17 bases between them. CDR3 bases: TGTGCCAGCAGCCTCATGACGGGATCAGGTCAGCCCCAGCATTTT. It is translated as CASSLMTGSGQPQHF. Filled out from reference TRBV11-2 and TRBJ1-5, the complete variable domain reads EAGVAQSPRYKIIEKRQSVAFWCNPISGHATLYWYQQILGQGPKLLIQFQNNGVVDDSQLPKDRFSAERLKGVDSTLKIQPAKLEDSAVYLCASSLMTGSGQPQHFGDGTRLSIL.

V gene TRBV5-6 combines with J gene TRBJ1-5; 7 bases are shared with TRBD1. Germline CDR1 SGHDT, CDR2 YYEEEE. The CDR3 runs to 13 residues. V lost 4 bases and J lost 8; bases outside the gene matches: 6. The DNA of the CDR3 is TGTGCCAGCAGCCGAAGACAGGGTGAGCCCCAGCATTTT. It encodes CASSRRQGEPQHF.

The chain is built from TRBV5-1 and TRBJ1-6; 7 bases map to TRBD1. The CDR3 has 18 residues. J was trimmed by 7 bases and V by 1 base; bases with no gene match: 14. Germline V gives CDR1 SGHRS, CDR2 YFSETQ. The DNA for the CDR3 is TGCGCCAGCAGCTTGCGAGGGGGCCTCTCTCTGGGGAATTCACCCCTCCACTTT. Amino acids: CASSLRGGLSLGNSPLHF.

The chain links TRBV28 to TRBJ2-7; 10 bases are a match to TRBD1. This CDR3 contains 14 residues. V shed 4 bases, J shed 5 bases, and the junction held 5 bases outside the gene matches. CDR1 is MDHEN and CDR2 is SYDVKM in the germline V gene. This CDR3 reads CASSSGTGANEQYF. The CDR3 DNA follows: TGTGCCAGCAGTTCAGGGACAGGGGCGAACGAGCAGTACTTC.

V and J are TRBV28 and TRBJ2-3, with TRBD2 matching 12 bases. The V gene end was trimmed by 4 bases and the J gene end by 2 bases; junction bases not matched to a gene: 7. Germline loops: CDR1 MDHEN, CDR2 SYDVKM. CDR3 length equals 17 residues. In DNA form, the CDR3 reads TGTGCCAGCAGTTCGCTAACTAGCGGGAGGTCCACAGATACGCAGTATTTT. This gives the protein CASSSLTSGRSTDTQYF.

The V call is TRBV14, the J call TRBJ2-5; tentative D call: TRBD2 (5 bases). Looked up from germline, CDR1 is SGHDN and CDR2 is FVKESK. Deletions cut 6 bases from V and 3 bases from J, with 11 bases between. The CDR3 has 13 residues. CDR3 in amino acids: CASSLTREETQYF. The CDR3 DNA sequence: TGTGCCAGCAGTCTAACTAGGGAAGAGACCCAGTACTTC.

V and J are TRBV29-1 and TRBJ2-3; TRBD2 aligns across 7 bases. Germline V gives CDR1 SQVTM, CDR2 ANQGSEA. CDR3 length: 13 amino acids. After removal of 4 bases from V and 4 bases from J, the junction contained 5 bases not matched to a gene. DNA for the CDR3: TGCAGCGTTGTGAGGGAGGGCCCAGATACGCAGTATTTT. Residues: CSVVREGPDTQYF.

This sequence joins TRBV5-1 and TRBJ1-1; D unclear. V was clipped by 0 bases and J by 4 bases, with 13 bases between them. Germline V gene data show CDR1 as SGHRS and CDR2 as YFSETQ. The CDR3 consists of 15 residues. Here the CDR3 reads CASSLAPGEGTEAFF. Here the CDR3 DNA reads TGCGCCAGCAGCTTGGCGCCTGGGGAGGGCACTGAAGCTTTCTTT.

This sequence joins TRBV28 and TRBJ2-7; D may be TRBD2 (6 bases). This CDR3 contains 13 residues. The germline V gene has CDR1 MDHEN and CDR2 SYDVKM. The V gene lost 8 bases and the J gene lost 3 bases, with 14 bases spanning the gap. CDR3 loop: CASFRDGGYEQYF. Here the CDR3 DNA reads TGTGCCAGCTTTAGGGACGGGGGCTACGAGCAGTACTTC. Full variable domain (remainder filled in from reference TRBV28 and TRBJ2-7): DVKVTQSSRYLVKRTGEKVFLECVQDMDHENMFWYRQDPGLGLRLIYFSYDVKMKEKGDIPEGYSVSREKKERFSLILESASTNQTSMYLCASFRDGGYEQYFGPGTRLTVT.

In this sample, this clone turned up once. V and J are TRBV5-1 and TRBJ2-7; TRBD2 matches 7 bases. The length of the CDR3 is 13 residues. The germline gives CDR1 SGHRS, CDR2 YFSETQ. Trimming cost V 5 bases and J 3 bases; bases outside gene matches: 5. CDR3: CASRGLSSYEQYF. CDR3 in DNA: TGCGCCAGCAGGGGACTATCTAGCTACGAGCAGTACTTC.

J is TRBJ2-3 and V is TRBV18, with 7 bases lining up with TRBD2. Unmatched junction bases numbered 12, after V lost 3 bases and J lost 3 bases. This CDR3 contains 17 residues. Germline V gives CDR1 KGHSH, CDR2 LQKENI. This CDR3 is CASSPLRSSGGTDTQYF. For the CDR3, the DNA is TGTGCCAGCTCACCCCTAAGATCCTCCGGGGGGACAGATACGCAGTATTTT.

This clone was detected only once. The chain joins TRBV19 to TRBJ2-7; TRBD2 matches at 9 bases. V was pared by 3 bases and J by 6 bases, with 15 bases of the junction left unmatched. Germline values: CDR1 LNHDA, CDR2 SQIVND (reference sequence). CDR3 size: 17 residues. In nucleotides, the CDR3 is TGTGCCAGTAGTATTCCTCCCGGGACTAGCCACACCACCGAGCAGTACTTC. Translation gives CASSIPPGTSHTTEQYF. Complete variable domain (other parts from reference TRBV19 and TRBJ2-7): DGGITQSPKYLFRKEGQNVTLSCEQNLNHDAMYWYRQDPGQGLRLIYYSQIVNDFQKGDIAEGYSVSREKKESFPLTVTSAQKNPTAFYLCASSIPPGTSHTTEQYFGPGTRLTVT.